This TCR beta chain comes out of a study of T-cell reconstitution after alpha-beta-depleted transplantation in children. Whole-study findings and limits: T-cell counts and diversity were attributed mostly to newly produced T cells one year after transplant.

This sample's TCRbeta library carried unique molecular identifier barcodes. TCRdb re-called the PCR reads through MiXCR, storing one row per CDR3 protein. The sample records around 700,000 distinct CDR3 sequences, under 15% being singletons. A few counts support this clonotype. Its antigen remains unidentified. Trimming removed 6 bases at V and 0 bases at J, with 15 bases between. Germline CDR1 and CDR2: LGHNT and FRNRAP. This CDR3 contains 15 residues. The TCR comes from a girl aged 2-10 years with congenital amegakaryocytic thrombocytopenia, due to receive a stem cell transplant. The chain uses TRBV12-5 and TRBJ2-7; tentatively, D is TRBD1 (5 bases). Sample: PBMCs, taken before TCRalphabeta/CD19-depleted stem cell transplant. The CDR3: CASGPPTGPSYEQYF. In DNA form, the CDR3 reads TGTGCTAGTGGCCCCCCAACAGGACCCTCCTACGAGCAGTACTTC.